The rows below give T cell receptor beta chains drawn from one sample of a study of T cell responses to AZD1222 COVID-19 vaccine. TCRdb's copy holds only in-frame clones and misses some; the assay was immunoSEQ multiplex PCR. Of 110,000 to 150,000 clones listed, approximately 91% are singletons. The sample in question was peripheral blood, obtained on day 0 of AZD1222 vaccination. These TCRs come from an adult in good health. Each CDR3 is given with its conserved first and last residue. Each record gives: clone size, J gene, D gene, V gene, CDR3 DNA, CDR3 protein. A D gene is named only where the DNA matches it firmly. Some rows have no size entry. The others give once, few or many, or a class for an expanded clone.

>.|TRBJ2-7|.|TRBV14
TGTGCCAGCAGCCAAGATATCACAGGGAAGACCTACGAGCAGTACTTC
CASSQDITGKTYEQYF
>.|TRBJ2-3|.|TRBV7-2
TGTGCCAGCAGCCGCCGGGCACAGTTGCAGTATTTT
CASSRRAQLQYF
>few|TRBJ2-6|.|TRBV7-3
TGTGCCAGCAGGGGACGCACCTCTGGGGCCAACGTCCTGACTTTC
CASRGRTSGANVLTF
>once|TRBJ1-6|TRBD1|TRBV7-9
TGTGCCAGCAGCATTACAGGGGGTTCCTATAATTCACCCCTCCACTTT
CASSITGGSYNSPLHF
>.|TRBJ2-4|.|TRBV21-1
TGTGCCAGCAGCAATTCGGACGCCAAAAACATTCAGTACTTC
CASSNSDAKNIQYF
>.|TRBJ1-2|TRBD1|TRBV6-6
TGTGCCAGCAGTCCCCCGGGACAGAACTATGGCTACACCTTC
CASSPPGQNYGYTF
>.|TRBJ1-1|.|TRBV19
TGTGCCAGTAGTATCCAGGGCTGGAACACTGAAGCTTTCTTT
CASSIQGWNTEAFF
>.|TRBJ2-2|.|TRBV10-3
TGTGCCATCAGTGAGAGACAATCAGCGAACACCGGGGAGCTGTTTTTT
CAISERQSANTGELFF
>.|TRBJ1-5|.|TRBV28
TGTGCCAGCAGCCTAGGGCCATATCAGCCCCAGCATTTT
CASSLGPYQPQHF
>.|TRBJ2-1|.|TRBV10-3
TGTGCCATCAGTGGACACTGGAATGAGCAGTTCTTC
CAISGHWNEQFF
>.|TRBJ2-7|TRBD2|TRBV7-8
TGTGCCAGCACCCTTCGGGAGGGGCATACCTACGAGCAGTACTTC
CASTLREGHTYEQYF
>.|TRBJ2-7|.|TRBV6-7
TGTGCCAGCAGTTACTCTCAAGGGGCCGACGAGCAGTACTTC
CASSYSQGADEQYF
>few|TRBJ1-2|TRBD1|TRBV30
TGTGCCTGGAGCAGACAGGGTAGTATCTACACCTTC
CAWSRQGSIYTF
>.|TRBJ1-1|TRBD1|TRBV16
TGTGCCAGCAGCCAATATTGGACAGGGGGAGCTTTCTTT
CASSQYWTGGAFF
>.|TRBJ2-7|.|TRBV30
TGTGCCTGGAGTGTCCAACTAGTGGGTTACGAGCAGTACTTC
CAWSVQLVGYEQYF
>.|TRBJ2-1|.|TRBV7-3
TGTGCCAGCAGCTTAGGTAGTGAGCAGTTCTTC
CASSLGSEQFF
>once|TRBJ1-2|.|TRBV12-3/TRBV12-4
TGTGCCAGCAGTCCCTCCCGCGGGGGCTACACCTTC
CASSPSRGGYTF
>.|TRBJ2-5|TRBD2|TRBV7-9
TGTGCCAGCAGCCGGGCCGTGGTACTCGGGAGGGGAGAGACCCAGTACTTC
CASSRAVVLGRGETQYF
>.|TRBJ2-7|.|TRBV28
TGTGCCAGCAGTTTTTCGAGACGACTAATTATCTCCTACGAGCAGTACTTC
CASSFSRRLIISYEQYF
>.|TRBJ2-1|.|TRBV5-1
TGCGCCAGCCATGGACAACCGGAGGGGTCCTACAATGAGCAGTTCTTC
CASHGQPEGSYNEQFF
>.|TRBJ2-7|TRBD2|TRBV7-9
TGTGCCAGCAGCTTAGTAGGTAGCGGGAGAGGCTACGAGCAGTACTTC
CASSLVGSGRGYEQYF
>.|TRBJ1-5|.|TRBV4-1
TGCGCCAGCAGCCAAGTCCCAGTGGGCAACAATCAGCCCCAGCATTTT
CASSQVPVGNNQPQHF